A selection of T cell receptor beta chains follows, all from one sample in a study of shared clonotypes between healthy human individuals. The repertoire was sequenced with immunoSEQ multiplex PCR; TCRdb's copy has only in-frame clones and lacks some. The data show about 470,000 clones, 75% to 85% seen once. The sample was PBMCs. The receptor source for this set is a woman in her forties in good health. Some clones in this sample may be carry-over from other donors' samples. Both conserved end residues are part of each CDR3. The D gene is left open where the match is weak. Only part of the rows carry a size: once, few, many, or a class if the clone is expanded.

j_call v_call d_call clone_size cdr3_aa cdr3_nt
TRBJ2-3 TRBV7-9 . . CASSLAADTDTQYF TGTGCCAGCAGCTTAGCGGCGGACACAGATACGCAGTATTTT
TRBJ2-5 TRBV2 TRBD1 . CASSRDRGRQETQYF TGTGCCAGCAGTCGGGACAGGGGACGCCAAGAGACCCAGTACTTC
TRBJ1-1 TRBV29-1 TRBD1 . CSVGARGRMNTEAFF TGCAGCGTTGGGGCCAGGGGGCGCATGAACACTGAAGCTTTCTTT
TRBJ1-2 TRBV7-2 . few CASSRRISGYTF TGTGCCAGCAGCAGACGAATTTCTGGCTACACCTTC
TRBJ2-1 TRBV7-9 . . CASSLAPGSSYNEQFF TGTGCCAGCAGCTTAGCGCCGGGGAGCTCCTACAATGAGCAGTTCTTC
TRBJ2-3 TRBV7-9 TRBD1 once CASRDDRTGLGTDTQYF TGTGCCAGCAGGGACGACAGGACAGGCCTGGGTACAGATACGCAGTATTTT
TRBJ2-1 TRBV19 . . CASSISGANNEQFF TGTGCCAGTAGTATTTCGGGAGCGAACAATGAGCAGTTCTTC
TRBJ2-1 TRBV27 TRBD2 . CASSLGGLSYNEQFF TGTGCCAGCAGTTTAGGGGGACTATCCTACAATGAGCAGTTCTTC
TRBJ1-3 TRBV15 . once CATSRVATSGNTIYF TGTGCCACCAGCAGAGTCGCCACCTCTGGAAACACCATATATTTT
TRBJ2-1 TRBV7-3 TRBD2 . CASSLRGPGLAGSNEQFF TGTGCCAGCAGCTTAAGGGGCCCGGGACTAGCGGGTTCCAATGAGCAGTTCTTC
TRBJ2-2 TRBV11-1 . many CASTSVSNGELFF TGTGCCAGCACCTCGGTGTCCAACGGGGAGCTGTTTTTT
TRBJ2-1 TRBV11-2 TRBD2 . CASSLGTSGNEQFF TGTGCCAGCAGCTTGGGGACTAGCGGGAATGAGCAGTTCTTC
TRBJ2-3 TRBV29-1 . . CSGSEDTTQYF TGCAGCGGTTCGGAGGACACAACGCAGTATTTT
TRBJ1-5 TRBV4-3 . few CASSRSGDQPQHF TGCGCCAGCAGCCGAAGTGGGGATCAGCCCCAGCATTTT
TRBJ2-1 TRBV18 TRBD2 . CASSPPTSGPMSSYNEQFF TGTGCCAGCTCACCGCCGACTAGCGGGCCTATGAGCTCCTACAATGAGCAGTTCTTC
TRBJ2-1 TRBV29-1 . . CSVEAYLASSYNEQFF TGCAGCGTTGAAGCCTACCTTGCGAGCTCCTACAATGAGCAGTTCTTC
TRBJ2-1 TRBV5-1 TRBD2 . CASSLTSGTPYNEQFF TGCGCCAGCAGCTTGACTAGCGGGACGCCGTACAATGAGCAGTTCTTC
TRBJ2-5 TRBV5-4 TRBD1 once CASSLRDRGQETQYF TGTGCCAGCAGCCTGAGGGACAGGGGACAAGAGACCCAGTACTTC
TRBJ2-1 TRBV28 . few CASSQPDSSGNEQFF TGTGCCAGCAGCCAACCGGACTCGTCGGGCAATGAGCAGTTCTTC
TRBJ1-6 TRBV30 . many CAWSVNNSPLHF TGTGCCTGGAGTGTAAATAATTCACCCCTCCACTTT
TRBJ1-1 TRBV18 . . CASSRDPNTEAFF TGTGCCAGCTCCCGTGATCCGAACACTGAAGCTTTCTTT
TRBJ1-5 TRBV2 . . CASSGPNQPQHF TGTGCCAGCAGTGGCCCTAATCAGCCCCAGCATTTT
TRBJ1-1 TRBV27 TRBD1 few CASSPQTGSTEAFF TGTGCCAGCAGTCCACAGACAGGGTCCACTGAAGCTTTCTTT
TRBJ1-2 TRBV21-1 . few CASSTEVGYGYTF TGTGCCAGCAGCACAGAAGTAGGCTATGGCTACACCTTC
TRBJ2-2 TRBV7-9 TRBD2 few CASSLLAGVVGELFF TGTGCCAGCAGCTTACTAGCGGGAGTGGTCGGGGAGCTGTTTTTT
TRBJ1-4 TRBV5-1 . . CASSPSHGNEKLFF TGCGCCAGCAGCCCCTCCCACGGTAATGAAAAACTGTTTTTT
TRBJ1-2 TRBV6-1 . . CASSESPLPNYGYTF TGTGCCAGCAGTGAGTCCCCACTCCCCAACTATGGCTACACCTTC
TRBJ1-2 TRBV6-5 . few CASNEGEGLYGYTF TGTGCCAGCAATGAGGGAGAGGGCCTCTATGGCTACACCTTC
TRBJ1-5 TRBV19 . . CASSDPRGVSNQPQHF TGTGCCAGTAGTGACCCTCGGGGAGTAAGCAATCAGCCCCAGCATTTT
TRBJ2-7 TRBV5-1 . . CASSLAGFNRREQYF TGCGCCAGCAGCTTGGCAGGCTTTAATAGGCGCGAGCAGTACTTC
TRBJ2-3 TRBV4-2 TRBD2 . CASSLSGGRGADTQYF TGTGCCAGCAGTCTCTCGGGCGGGAGGGGAGCAGATACGCAGTATTTT
TRBJ1-2 TRBV5-1 TRBD1 . CASSGQGLGGYTF TGCGCCAGCTCAGGACAGGGTTTAGGAGGCTACACCTTC
TRBJ1-5 TRBV4-1 . . CASSLRLSQPQHF TGCGCCAGCAGCCTCCGGCTCTCTCAGCCCCAGCATTTT
TRBJ2-1 TRBV7-3 TRBD2 . CASRLAGTANEQFF TGTGCCAGCAGACTAGCGGGGACGGCGAATGAGCAGTTCTTC
TRBJ2-3 TRBV5-6 . . CASSLTGFNTQYF TGTGCCAGCAGCCTAACAGGGTTTAATACGCAGTATTTT
TRBJ1-2 TRBV6-5 . . CASSGGGIKGYTF TGTGCCAGCAGTGGGGGGGGAATAAAAGGCTACACCTTC
TRBJ2-1 TRBV28 TRBD1 . CASSRDRNSYNEQFF TGTGCCAGCAGTAGGGACAGAAACTCCTACAATGAGCAGTTCTTC
TRBJ2-2 TRBV7-2 TRBD2 once CASSRAGRSPGAGELFF TGTGCCAGCAGCCGAGCCGGGAGGAGCCCGGGGGCCGGGGAGCTGTTTTTT
TRBJ2-3 TRBV10-3 TRBD2 once CAIHAGDGDTQYF TGTGCCATCCACGCGGGAGATGGAGATACGCAGTATTTT
TRBJ1-5 TRBV27 TRBD1 . CASSITGGEPQHF TGTGCCAGCAGTATAACAGGGGGCGAGCCCCAGCATTTT
TRBJ1-5 TRBV19 . . CASRGRRQIGNQPQHF TGTGCCAGTAGGGGACGGCGACAGATTGGGAATCAGCCCCAGCATTTT
TRBJ2-3 TRBV6-5 . many CASRSSHAADTQYF TGTGCCAGCAGGTCTAGCCACGCCGCAGATACGCAGTATTTT